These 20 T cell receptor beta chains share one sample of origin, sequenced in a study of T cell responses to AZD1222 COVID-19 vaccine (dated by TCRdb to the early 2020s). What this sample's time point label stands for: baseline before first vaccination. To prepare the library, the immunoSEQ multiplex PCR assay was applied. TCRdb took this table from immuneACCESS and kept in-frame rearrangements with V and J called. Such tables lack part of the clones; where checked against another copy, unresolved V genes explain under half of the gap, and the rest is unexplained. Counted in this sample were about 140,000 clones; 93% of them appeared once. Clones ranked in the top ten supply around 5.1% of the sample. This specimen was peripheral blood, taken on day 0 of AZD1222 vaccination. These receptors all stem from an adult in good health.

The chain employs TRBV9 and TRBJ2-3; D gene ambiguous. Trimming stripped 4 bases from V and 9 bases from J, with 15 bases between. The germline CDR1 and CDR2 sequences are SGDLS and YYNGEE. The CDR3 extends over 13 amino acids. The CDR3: CASSPKAYTTQYF. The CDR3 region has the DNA TGTGCCAGCAGCCCAAAGGCGTACACCACGCAGTATTTT.

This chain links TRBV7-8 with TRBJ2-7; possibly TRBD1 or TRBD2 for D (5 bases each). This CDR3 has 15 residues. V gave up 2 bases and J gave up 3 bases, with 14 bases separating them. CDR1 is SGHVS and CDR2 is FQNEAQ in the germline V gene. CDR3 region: CASSLHGDLYYEQYF. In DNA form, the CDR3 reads TGTGCCAGCAGCTTACACGGGGACCTTTACTACGAGCAGTACTTC.

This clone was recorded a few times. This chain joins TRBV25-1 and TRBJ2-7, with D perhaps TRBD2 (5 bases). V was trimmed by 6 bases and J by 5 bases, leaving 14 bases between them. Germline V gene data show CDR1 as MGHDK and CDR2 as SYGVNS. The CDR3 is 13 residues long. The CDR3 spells CASSRGGSDEQYF. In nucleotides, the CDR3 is TGTGCCAGCAGCCGAGGAGGTAGCGACGAGCAGTACTTC.

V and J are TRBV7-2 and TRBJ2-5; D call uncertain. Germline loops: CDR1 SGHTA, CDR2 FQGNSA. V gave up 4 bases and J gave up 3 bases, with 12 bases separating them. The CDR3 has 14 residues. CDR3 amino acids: CASSSSLWEETQYF. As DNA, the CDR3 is TGTGCCAGCAGCTCCTCCCTGTGGGAAGAGACCCAGTACTTC.

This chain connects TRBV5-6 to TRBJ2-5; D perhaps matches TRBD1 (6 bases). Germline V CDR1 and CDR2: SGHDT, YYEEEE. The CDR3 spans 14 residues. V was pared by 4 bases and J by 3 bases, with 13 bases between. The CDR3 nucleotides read TGTGCCAGCAGCGGAGATGAGGGGGAAGAGACCCAGTACTTC. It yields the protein CASSGDEGEETQYF.

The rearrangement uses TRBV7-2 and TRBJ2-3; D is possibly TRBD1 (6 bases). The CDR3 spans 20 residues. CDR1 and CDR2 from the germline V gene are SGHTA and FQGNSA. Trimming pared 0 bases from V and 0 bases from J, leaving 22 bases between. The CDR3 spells CASSLAPTGRNFPSTDTQYF. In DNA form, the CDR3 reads TGTGCCAGCAGCTTAGCCCCGACAGGTCGTAACTTCCCTAGCACAGATACGCAGTATTTT.

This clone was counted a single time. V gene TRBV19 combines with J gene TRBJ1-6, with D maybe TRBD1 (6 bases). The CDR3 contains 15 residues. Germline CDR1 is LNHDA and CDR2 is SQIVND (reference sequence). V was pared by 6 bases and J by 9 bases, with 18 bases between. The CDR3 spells CASSNSGAQGSPLHF. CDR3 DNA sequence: TGTGCCAGTAGCAACTCGGGGGCGCAAGGTTCACCCCTCCACTTT. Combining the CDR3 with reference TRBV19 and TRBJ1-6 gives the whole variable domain DGGITQSPKYLFRKEGQNVTLSCEQNLNHDAMYWYRQDPGQGLRLIYYSQIVNDFQKGDIAEGYSVSREKKESFPLTVTSAQKNPTAFYLCASSNSGAQGSPLHFGNGTRLTVT.

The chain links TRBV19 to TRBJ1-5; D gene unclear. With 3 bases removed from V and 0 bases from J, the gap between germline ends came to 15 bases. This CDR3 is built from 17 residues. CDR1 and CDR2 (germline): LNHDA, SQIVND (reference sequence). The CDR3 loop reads CASSMQAGLYSNQPQHF. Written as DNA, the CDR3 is TGTGCCAGTAGTATGCAGGCAGGACTATATAGCAATCAGCCCCAGCATTTT.

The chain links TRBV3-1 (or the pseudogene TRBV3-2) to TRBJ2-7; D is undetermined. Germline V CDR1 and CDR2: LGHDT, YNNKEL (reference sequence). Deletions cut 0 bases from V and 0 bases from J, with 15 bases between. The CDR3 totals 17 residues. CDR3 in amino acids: CASSQERSEDLSYEQYF. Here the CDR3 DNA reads TGTGCCAGCAGCCAAGAAAGGTCAGAGGACCTCTCCTACGAGCAGTACTTC.

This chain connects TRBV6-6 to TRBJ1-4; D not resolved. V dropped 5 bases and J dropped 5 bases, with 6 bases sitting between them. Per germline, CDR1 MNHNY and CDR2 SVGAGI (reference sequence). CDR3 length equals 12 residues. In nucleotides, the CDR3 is TGTGCCAGCAGTACACAGAATGAAAAACTGTTTTTT. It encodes CASSTQNEKLFF.

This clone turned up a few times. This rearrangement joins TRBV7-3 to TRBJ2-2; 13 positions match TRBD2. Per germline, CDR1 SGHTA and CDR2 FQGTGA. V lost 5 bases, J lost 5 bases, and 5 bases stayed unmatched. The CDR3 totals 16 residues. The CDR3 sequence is CASSPGLAGVTGELFF. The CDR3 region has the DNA TGTGCCAGCAGCCCCGGACTAGCGGGAGTGACCGGGGAGCTGTTTTTT.

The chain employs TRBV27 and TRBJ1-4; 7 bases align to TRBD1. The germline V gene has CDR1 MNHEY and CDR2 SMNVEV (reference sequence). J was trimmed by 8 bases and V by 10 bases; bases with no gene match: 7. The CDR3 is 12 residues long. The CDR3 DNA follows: TGTGCCACAGGGGGGGGCAAGGAAAAACTGTTTTTT. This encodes CATGGGKEKLFF.

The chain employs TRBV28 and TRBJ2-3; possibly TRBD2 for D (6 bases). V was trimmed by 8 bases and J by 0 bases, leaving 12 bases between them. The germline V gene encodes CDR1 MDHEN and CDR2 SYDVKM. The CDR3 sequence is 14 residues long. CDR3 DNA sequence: TGTGCCAGCCTGATTGGGGGGAGCACAGATACGCAGTATTTT. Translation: CASLIGGSTDTQYF.

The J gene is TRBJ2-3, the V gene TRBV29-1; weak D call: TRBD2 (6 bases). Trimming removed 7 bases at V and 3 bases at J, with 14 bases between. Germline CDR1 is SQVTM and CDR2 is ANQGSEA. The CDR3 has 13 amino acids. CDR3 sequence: CSGGGFLTDTQYF. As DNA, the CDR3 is TGCAGCGGGGGAGGATTCCTTACAGATACGCAGTATTTT.

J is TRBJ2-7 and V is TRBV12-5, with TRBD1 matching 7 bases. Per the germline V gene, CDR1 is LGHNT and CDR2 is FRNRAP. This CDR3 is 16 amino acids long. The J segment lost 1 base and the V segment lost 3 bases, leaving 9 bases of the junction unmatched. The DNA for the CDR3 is TGTGCTAGTGGTTTCTCCGGGACAGACAATTCCTACGAGCAGTACTTC. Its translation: CASGFSGTDNSYEQYF.

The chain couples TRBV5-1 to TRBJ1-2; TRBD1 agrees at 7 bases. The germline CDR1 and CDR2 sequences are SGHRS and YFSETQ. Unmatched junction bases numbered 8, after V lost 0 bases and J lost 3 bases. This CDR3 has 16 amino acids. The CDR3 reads CASSLEGRGQDYGYTF. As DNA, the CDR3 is TGCGCCAGCAGCTTGGAGGGGAGGGGGCAGGACTATGGCTACACCTTC.

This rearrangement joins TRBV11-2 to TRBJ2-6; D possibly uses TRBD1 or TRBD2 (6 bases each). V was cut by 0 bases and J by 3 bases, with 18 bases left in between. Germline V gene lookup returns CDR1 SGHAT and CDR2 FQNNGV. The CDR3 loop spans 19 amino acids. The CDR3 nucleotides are TGTGCCAGCAGCTTAGATCAGGGGAGGTTTTCGGGTGGGGCCAACGTCCTGACTTTC. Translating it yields CASSLDQGRFSGGANVLTF.

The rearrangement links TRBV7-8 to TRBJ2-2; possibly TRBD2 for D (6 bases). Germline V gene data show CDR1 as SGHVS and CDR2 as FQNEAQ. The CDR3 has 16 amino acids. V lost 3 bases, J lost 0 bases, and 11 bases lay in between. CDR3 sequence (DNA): TGTGCCAGCAGCTTGTCACGACTAGCGAACACCGGGGAGCTGTTTTTT. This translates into CASSLSRLANTGELFF.

For the CDR3, the DNA is TGTGCCAGCAGCTTCGCGGGCCGCACCGGGGAGCTGTTTTTT. Its protein product is CASSFAGRTGELFF. The chain joins TRBV7-2 to TRBJ2-2; D might be TRBD2 (5 bases). There are 14 residues in the CDR3. Trimming took off 3 bases at V and 4 bases at J, with 9 bases between the two ends. Germline-derived CDR1 and CDR2 are SGHTA and FQGNSA. Complete variable domain (other parts from reference TRBV7-2 and TRBJ2-2): GAGVSQSPSNKVTEKGKDVELRCDPISGHTALYWYRQSLGQGLEFLIYFQGNSAPDKSGLPSDRFSAERTGGSVSTLTIQRTQQEDSAVYLCASSFAGRTGELFFGEGSRLTVL.

CDR3 DNA: TGTGCCAGCAGCGCTAGCGGGAGTAACGCGGATACGCAGTATTTT. This encodes CASSASGSNADTQYF. The rearrangement uses TRBV5-4 and TRBJ2-3; 10 positions agree with TRBD2. Trimming took 4 bases from V and 6 from J; bases not matched to a gene: 8. CDR3 length equals 15 residues. Germline CDR1 reads SGHNT; CDR2 reads YYREEE (reference sequence).